This passage covers 32 T cell receptor beta chains from one sample sequenced in a study of cytomegalovirus exposure and HLA in healthy donors. PCR used 60 Vbeta primers and 13 Jbeta primers. This table comes from immunoSEQ multiplex PCR, and its TCRdb copy is limited to in-frame clones, with some not included. The sample holds approximately 270,000 clones, roughly 80% seen once. Sequencing was carried out using PBMCs. The receptors derive from a girl aged 2-10 years in good health and CMV-seronegative.

This chain's CDR3 is CASSKQENSGNTIYF. The CDR3 region has the DNA TGTGCCAGCAGCAAACAGGAAAACTCTGGAAACACCATATATTTT. The chain has TRBV5-4 and TRBJ1-3; maybe TRBD1 (5 bases). CDR1 is SGHNT and CDR2 is YYREEE in the germline V gene (reference sequence). CDR3 length equals 15 residues. The germline V and J ends were trimmed by 4 bases and 0 bases, with 11 bases remaining between them.

The V gene is TRBV28, the J gene TRBJ2-5; the D gene is possibly TRBD1 (5 bases). Germline lookup yields CDR1 MDHEN and CDR2 SYDVKM. Deletions cut 8 bases from V and 2 bases from J, with 12 bases between. The CDR3 has 13 amino acids. The CDR3 DNA sequence: TGTGCCAGCGAACAGGACAAGCAAGAGACCCAGTACTTC. It encodes CASEQDKQETQYF.

This sequence joins TRBV19 and TRBJ2-7; TRBD2 is a possible D gene (5 bases). V was clipped by 3 bases and J by 3 bases, with 15 bases between them. The CDR3 has 15 amino acids. Per germline, CDR1 LNHDA and CDR2 SQIVND (reference sequence). The CDR3 DNA reads TGTGCCAGTAGTATTTCGGGAAAAGGAGGCTACGAGCAGTACTTC. It translates to CASSISGKGGYEQYF.

This clone occurred once. The J gene is TRBJ2-7, the V gene TRBV6-6, with 7 bases lining up with TRBD1. V lost 1 base and J lost 0; bases outside the gene matches: 3. Germline-derived CDR1 and CDR2 are MNHNY and SVGAGI (reference sequence). The CDR3 length is 15 residues. CDR3 loop: CASSYLAGGSYEQYF. CDR3 nucleotide sequence: TGTGCCAGCAGTTACTTGGCAGGGGGCTCCTACGAGCAGTACTTC.

This clone was seen only once. The V gene is TRBV5-1, the J gene TRBJ1-1; D perhaps matches TRBD1 (5 bases). The CDR3 is made up of 15 amino acids. V was clipped by 1 base and J by 1 base, with 11 bases between them. The V gene's germline CDR1 is SGHRS and CDR2 YFSETQ. The CDR3 region is CASSLLSGGNTEAFF. CDR3 DNA sequence: TGCGCCAGCAGCTTGCTTTCGGGGGGGAACACTGAAGCTTTCTTT.

The rearrangement joins TRBV18 to TRBJ2-5; weak D call: TRBD1 (6 bases). The germline CDR1 and CDR2 sequences are KGHSH and LQKENI. The V gene lost 2 bases and the J gene lost 5 bases, with 12 bases spanning the gap. This CDR3 has 14 amino acids. CDR3 residues: CASSPSRGRETQYF. The CDR3 nucleotides are TGTGCCAGCTCACCATCCAGGGGTCGGGAGACCCAGTACTTC.

This clone has a handful of counts. The J gene is TRBJ2-1, the V gene TRBV5-4, with D possibly matching TRBD2 (5 bases). Trimming pared 4 bases from V and 9 bases from J, leaving 17 bases between. This CDR3 is built from 14 residues. Germline V gene data show CDR1 as SGHNT and CDR2 as YYREEE (reference sequence). The CDR3 DNA sequence: TGTGCCAGCAGCCATACGGGCCGGGATGTTGAGCAGTTCTTC. It translates to CASSHTGRDVEQFF.

The rearrangement links TRBV2 to TRBJ2-7, with no clear D. This CDR3 comprises 12 residues. Trimming took off 1 base at V and 7 bases at J, with 8 bases between the two ends. Germline CDR1 and CDR2: SNHLY and FYNNEI. This chain's CDR3 is CASSEGAREQYF. The CDR3 coding sequence is TGTGCCAGCAGTGAAGGGGCCCGAGAGCAGTACTTC. The full variable domain, its missing parts supplied by reference TRBV2 and TRBJ2-7, is EPEVTQTPSHQVTQMGQEVILRCVPISNHLYFYWYRQILGQKVEFLVSFYNNEISEKSEIFDDQFSVERPDGSNFTLKIRSTKLEDSAMYFCASSEGAREQYFGPGTRLTVT.

This clone has only one observation. The chain recombines TRBV28 with TRBJ1-5; D possibly corresponds to TRBD1 (5 bases). The V end lost 6 bases, the J end lost 1 base, and 13 bases lay between the germline ends. The germline V gene encodes CDR1 MDHEN and CDR2 SYDVKM. This CDR3 region has 15 residues. CDR3 sequence: CASRSGGMSNQPQHF. CDR3 coding DNA: TGTGCCAGCAGATCGGGGGGAATGAGCAATCAGCCCCAGCATTTT.

The J gene is TRBJ2-2, the V gene TRBV5-6, with D possibly being TRBD2 (6 bases). The CDR3 covers 16 residues. V gave up 2 bases and J gave up 1 base, with 12 bases separating them. CDR1 and CDR2 from the germline V gene are SGHDT and YYEEEE. The CDR3 bases are TGTGCCAGCAGCTTTGTCGGGGGAAAGAACACCGGGGAGCTGTTTTTT. This codes for CASSFVGGKNTGELFF.

This chain uses TRBV14 with TRBJ2-7, with D maybe TRBD2 (6 bases). The CDR3 has 16 amino acids. V was trimmed by 1 base and J by 5 bases, leaving 18 bases between them. Looked up from germline, CDR1 is SGHDN and CDR2 is FVKESK. CDR3 protein: CASSQVPGLLRDEQYF. The DNA for the CDR3 is TGTGCCAGCAGCCAAGTCCCGGGACTCTTGAGGGACGAGCAGTACTTC.

The chain recombines TRBV6-1 with TRBJ2-7; 7 positions agree with TRBD1. The CDR3 has 14 residues. CDR1 MNHNS and CDR2 SASEGT come from the germline V gene. Germline trimming cut 4 bases from V and 2 bases from J; bases unmatched to any gene: 5. The DNA of the CDR3 is TGTGCCAGCAGTGGACAGGGCCTAACCTACGAGCAGTACTTC. Amino acid sequence: CASSGQGLTYEQYF.

The genes are TRBV27 and TRBJ2-4, with a weak D call TRBD1 (5 bases). V was trimmed by 4 bases and J by 5 bases, leaving 9 bases between them. CDR3 length: 13 amino acids. Germline V gene lookup returns CDR1 MNHEY and CDR2 SMNVEV (reference sequence). Here the CDR3 reads CASSWGSENIQYF. The CDR3 DNA follows: TGTGCCAGCAGTTGGGGCTCGGAAAACATTCAGTACTTC.

The rearrangement links TRBV13 to TRBJ2-3, with 13 bases matching TRBD2. The CDR3 is 17 amino acids. Germline V gives CDR1 PRHDT, CDR2 FYEKMQ (reference sequence). The ends lost 5 bases at V and 6 bases at J; junction bases unmatched: 11. CDR3 in DNA: TGTGCCAGCAGCCCGTCTCCGGGACTAGCGGGGATGGATACGCAGTATTTT. Translation: CASSPSPGLAGMDTQYF. The full variable domain, completed using reference TRBV13 and TRBJ2-3, is AAGVIQSPRHLIKEKRETATLKCYPIPRHDTVYWYQQGPGQDPQFLISFYEKMQSDKGSIPDRFSAQQFSDYHSELNMSSLELGDSALYFCASSPSPGLAGMDTQYFGPGTRLTVL.

The CDR3 here is CASSFGTGDEQYF. The CDR3 DNA reads as TGTGCCAGCAGCTTTGGGACAGGGGATGAGCAGTACTTC. The chain joins TRBV5-8 to TRBJ2-7, with TRBD1 identical over 10 bases. After removal of 2 bases from V and 7 bases from J, the junction contained 3 bases not matched to a gene. The CDR3 consists of 13 residues. Germline V gene data show CDR1 as SGHTS and CDR2 as YDEGEE. The full variable domain, in which reference TRBV5-8 and TRBJ2-7 provide the parts outside the CDR3, is EAGVTQSPTHLIKTRGQQATLRCSPISGHTSVYWYQQALGLGLQFLLWYDEGEERNRGNFPPRFSGRQFPNYSSELNVNALELEDSALYLCASSFGTGDEQYFGPGTRLTVT.

Here the CDR3 DNA reads TGTGCCAGCAGCTCCCTAAGCGGGAGTGTTGGTGGGACAGATACGCAGTATTTT. This sequence encodes CASSSLSGSVGGTDTQYF. The chain combines TRBV11-2 with TRBJ2-3; 8 nucleotides align to TRBD2. Trimming took 4 bases from V and 3 from J; bases not matched to a gene: 15. This CDR3 comprises 18 residues. The V gene's germline CDR1 is SGHAT and CDR2 FQNNGV.

V usage is TRBV30 and J usage is TRBJ2-7, with a weak D call TRBD1 (5 bases). The CDR3 is made up of 15 amino acids. The ends were cut back, 4 bases at V and 3 bases at J, with 19 bases in the middle. From germline, CDR1 is GTSNPN and CDR2 SVGIG (reference sequence). CDR3 nucleotides: TGTGCCTGGAACAACAGGAATAACCTAGGCTACGAGCAGTACTTC. The encoded protein is CAWNNRNNLGYEQYF. Together with reference TRBV30 and TRBJ2-7, the CDR3 gives the full variable domain: SQTIHQWPATLVQPVGSPLSLECTVEGTSNPNLYWYRQAAGRGLQLLFYSVGIGQISSEVPQNLSASRPQDRQFILSSKKLLLSDSGFYLCAWNNRNNLGYEQYFGPGTRLTVT.

The chain uses TRBV27 and TRBJ2-5; the D is unclear. The CDR3 contains 13 residues. CDR1 MNHEY and CDR2 SMNVEV come from the germline V gene (reference sequence). Trimming removed 4 bases at V and 0 bases at J, with 6 bases between. The CDR3 DNA is TGTGCCAGCAGTTCTCCGTACCAAGAGACCCAGTACTTC. Translation: CASSSPYQETQYF.

This chain links TRBV7-9 with TRBJ2-1; D is unresolved. CDR1 and CDR2 from the germline V gene are SEHNR and FQNEAQ (reference sequence). This CDR3 is 15 amino acids long. The V end lost 4 bases, the J end lost 1 base, and 11 bases lay between the germline ends. CDR3 sequence reads: CASSWLAASYNEQFF. DNA of the CDR3: TGTGCCAGCAGCTGGCTGGCGGCTTCCTACAATGAGCAGTTCTTC.

A single count supports this clone. This rearrangement joins TRBV7-2 to TRBJ2-5; 14 nucleotides line up with TRBD2. Germline V gene lookup returns CDR1 SGHTA and CDR2 FQGNSA. CDR3 length equals 17 residues. J lost 4 bases, V lost 1 base, and 5 bases had no gene match. The chain's CDR3 is CASSLVGTSGSRETQYF. In nucleotides, the CDR3 is TGTGCCAGCAGCTTAGTTGGGACTAGCGGGAGTCGAGAGACCCAGTACTTC. The full variable domain, its missing parts supplied by reference TRBV7-2 and TRBJ2-5, is GAGVSQSPSNKVTEKGKDVELRCDPISGHTALYWYRQSLGQGLEFLIYFQGNSAPDKSGLPSDRFSAERTGGSVSTLTIQRTQQEDSAVYLCASSLVGTSGSRETQYFGPGTRLLVL.

The chain links TRBV7-8 to TRBJ1-5, with 8 bases lining up with TRBD1. The germline V gene encodes CDR1 SGHVS and CDR2 FQNEAQ. Trimming at V came to 5 bases and at J to 4 bases, leaving 4 bases not matched to a gene. CDR3 size: 14 residues. The CDR3 nucleotides read TGTGCCAGCAGCGCTACAGGGGGAAATCAGCCCCAGCATTTT. Translation: CASSATGGNQPQHF.

The chain carries TRBV7-9 and TRBJ1-4; 11 bases agree with TRBD1. Trimming cost V 5 bases and J 7 bases; bases outside gene matches: 3. This CDR3 is 14 amino acids long. The germline V gene encodes CDR1 SEHNR and CDR2 FQNEAQ (reference sequence). This chain's CDR3 is CASSQDRGLEKLFF. The CDR3 bases are TGTGCCAGCAGCCAGGACAGGGGGCTTGAAAAACTGTTTTTT.

This chain joins TRBV27 and TRBJ1-6; 9 bases are shared with TRBD1. Trimming removed 5 bases from V and 2 bases from J; junction bases left unmatched: 4. The CDR3 contains 16 residues. Looked up from germline, CDR1 is MNHEY and CDR2 is SMNVEV (reference sequence). The CDR3 loop is CASSPGQGTYNSPLHF. The CDR3 DNA sequence: TGTGCCAGCAGTCCGGGACAGGGAACCTATAATTCACCCCTCCACTTT.

This chain uses TRBV6-5 with TRBJ2-7; D gene unclear. Germline V gene sequence: CDR1 MNHEY, CDR2 SVGAGI. The V and J ends lost 5 bases and 2 bases respectively, with 7 bases between them. The CDR3 is made up of 12 amino acids. CDR3 in amino acids: CASSNRPYEQYF. CDR3 DNA: TGTGCCAGCAGTAACAGACCCTACGAGCAGTACTTC.

On this clone itself: The junction differs from germline at one of its ends, possibly a read error. The chain couples TRBV2 to TRBJ1-5; no reliable D call. Germline lookup yields CDR1 SNHLY and CDR2 FYNNEI. This CDR3 has 12 amino acids. The CDR3 coding sequence is TGTGCCAGCAGGGAAGACCGAACCTACCAGCATTTT. The encoded protein is CASREDRTYQHF.

This rearrangement joins TRBV10-3 to TRBJ2-7; D gene unclear. This CDR3 is built from 14 residues. The V and J ends lost 4 bases and 3 bases respectively, with 13 bases between them. Germline V gene lookup returns CDR1 ENHRY and CDR2 SYGVKD. This CDR3 reads CAISVGQSIYEQYF. Here the CDR3 DNA reads TGTGCCATCAGTGTTGGGCAGTCGATCTACGAGCAGTACTTC.

V and J are TRBV4-2 and TRBJ2-1; 8 nucleotides match TRBD2. Unmatched junction bases numbered 4, after V lost 3 bases and J lost 3 bases. CDR3 length: 15 residues. Germline lookup yields CDR1 LGHNA and CDR2 YNFKEQ. DNA for the CDR3: TGTGCCAGCAGCCAGGACACTAGCGGCTACAATGAGCAGTTCTTC. This gives the protein CASSQDTSGYNEQFF.

This chain links TRBV7-6 with TRBJ1-6, with D unresolved. The germline V gene has CDR1 SGHVS and CDR2 FNYEAQ. The ends were cut back, 3 bases at V and 6 bases at J, with 6 bases in the middle. The length of the CDR3 is 13 residues. As DNA, the CDR3 is TGTGCCAGCAGCTTCGGCGGTAATTCACCCCTCCACTTT. Amino acid sequence: CASSFGGNSPLHF.

The J gene is TRBJ2-1, the V gene TRBV4-1, with 8 bases lining up with TRBD2. J was trimmed by 6 bases and V by 3 bases; bases with no gene match: 7. Germline CDR1 MGHRA, CDR2 YSYEKL. The CDR3 spans 15 residues. The CDR3 DNA follows: TGCGCCAGCAGCCAGCCCGGGACTAGACGCAATGAGCAGTTCTTC. As protein: CASSQPGTRRNEQFF.

The chain employs TRBV27 and TRBJ2-7; 9 bases fit TRBD2. V shed 4 bases, J shed 2 bases, and the junction held 12 bases outside the gene matches. The CDR3 is 17 amino acids. Germline CDR1 is MNHEY and CDR2 is SMNVEV (reference sequence). CDR3 residues: CASSSRLGERGAYEQYF. CDR3 sequence (DNA): TGTGCCAGCAGTTCCCGCCTCGGGGAGCGGGGGGCCTACGAGCAGTACTTC.

The DNA of the CDR3 is TGTGCCAGCAGCGTAGGGGAAGAGGGTCAGCCCCAGCATTTT. Residues: CASSVGEEGQPQHF. This chain links TRBV9 with TRBJ1-5, with unresolved D. V lost 0 bases and J 6 bases, leaving 10 bases between the germline ends. Germline V gene sequence: CDR1 SGDLS, CDR2 YYNGEE. The CDR3 loop spans 14 amino acids. The variable domain in full, with the rest retrieved from reference TRBV9 and TRBJ1-5, is DSGVTQTPKHLITATGQRVTLRCSPRSGDLSVYWYQQSLDQGLQFLIQYYNGEERAKGNILERFSAQQFPDLHSELNLSSLELGDSALYFCASSVGEEGQPQHFGDGTRLSIL.

V gene TRBV5-4 combines with J gene TRBJ1-1; D is perhaps TRBD1 (6 bases). Trimming shortened V by 4 bases and J by 1 base, and 17 bases separated the two germline ends. The V gene's germline CDR1 is SGHNT and CDR2 YYREEE (reference sequence). The CDR3 runs to 16 residues. This CDR3 reads CASSPPQGQGNTEAFF. As DNA, the CDR3 is TGTGCCAGCAGCCCACCACAGGGTCAGGGGAACACTGAAGCTTTCTTT.